This TCR beta chain was identified during a study of blood T cells in healthy people across ages (dated by TCRdb to the mid-2010s). Regarding the study in general: In model experiments, template switching captured roughly one uniquely barcoded TCR beta cDNA molecule for every two T cells. The study measured age-related changes in TCR beta repertoire diversity using deep sequencing normalized with unique cDNA molecular identifiers. To avoid experimental bias, donors of different ages were spread randomly across the sequencing lanes. The donors were split into four age groups: young (average around 15 years), middle-aged (roughly 39), aged (about 62) and long-lived (approximately 89). The study analyzed two additional independent replicas of 1 million unique cDNA reads from the same blood draw for two donors, one aged 18 to 30 and one aged 80 or older. The study at large found these results: As age increased, observed TCR beta diversity per million T cells dropped in a roughly linear way, and a significant reduction was already evident by age roughly 40. Conclusive comparison of naive and antigen-experienced compartments was prevented by the profiling of bulk unsorted PBMCs. Total diversity estimates from one million sequenced T cells were considered lower bounds and underestimates. Because donor CMV infection status was unknown, age-related changes in expanded clonotypes were potentially confounded. Compared with the aged group, more naive CD4+ T cells, fewer expanded clones and increased TCR diversity were shown by the long-lived group, suggesting age selection. The percentage of naive T cells measured by flow cytometry correlated strongly with observed TCR beta diversity.

Library construction relied on 5' RACE. Sequenced on an Illumina HiSeq 2500. A second about 6 to 11 cycle PCR used a sample-barcoded 5' primer and a J-beta primer mix. Each TCR beta cDNA molecule received a unique molecular identifier from a template-switch 5' adaptor carrying 12 random nucleotides. Each sample yielded at least 2.5 million CDR3-containing paired-end reads. All of the RNA was converted into first-strand cDNA using the Mint cDNA synthesis kit, with a TRBC-specific oligonucleotide serving as the primer. After uracil-DNA glycosylase treatment, a first 18-cycle PCR used universal primers M1SS and BC2_uni_R on all cDNA. Per the original workflow: For normalization, 1 million high-quality reads, each with a distinct molecular identifier, were randomly selected from each sample. Reads with shared molecular identifiers were discarded instead of being binned into consensus sequences. MiTCR, run with a Q25 quality threshold and the strictest error-elimination algorithm, handled CDR3 identification, clonotype clustering and error correction. Lower-bound total TCR beta diversity was estimated with a nonparametric unseen species model using Euler transformation. TCRdb cleaned the public reads at Q25 with fastp, built clones with MiXCR and kept in-frame beta chains. CDR3 protein duplicates are merged, each entry listing the most common genes and DNA. The V and J calls and clone size are TCRdb's, not the authors'. Within this sample are hundreds of thousands of distinct CDR3 sequences, with around 34% of them counted one time only. The biggest ten clones account for 10% to 15% of the sample.

This clonotype showed up just once. What this receptor recognizes is not known. Base qualities are not recorded, but no much larger clone differs from it by a single base. One read gives only weak evidence. The 39 donors, aged about 6 to 95 years, were systemically healthy Caucasian individuals from Russia. Each donor gave around 9.5 milliliters of peripheral blood, collected into EDTA-treated Vacutainer tubes. PBMCs were isolated by Ficoll-Paque density-gradient centrifugation, with at least 6 million obtained per sample. Trizol reagent was used to extract total RNA from the PBMCs, yielding at least 6 micrograms per sample. Naive CD45RAhigh/CD27high T cell percentages were measured by flow cytometry on a PBMC aliquot from every donor. From the germline V gene, CDR1 is SQVTM and CDR2 is ANQGSEA. The CDR3 runs 14 residues from the cysteine to the phenylalanine. The only DNA kept is the CDR3, 42 bases in frame from the first base. Relative to germline, V is 0 bases shorter and J is 3 bases shorter, with 10 bases between their ends.

The material sequenced was blood. Recombination linked TRBV29-1 to TRBJ2-3; the D segment might be TRBD1 or TRBD2, since each matches 5 bases. This receptor was obtained from a man between 18 and 35 years old in good health. The encoded CDR3 is CSVEDLGRTDTQYF. The bases read TGCAGCGTTGAAGACTTGGGACGAACAGATACGCAGTATTTT.